These T cell receptor beta chains were read from a single sample in a study of spatial heterogeneity in lung cancer. Each CDR3 protein is one row after TCRdb ran MiXCR on the 5' RACE reads. The data show around 11,000 distinct CDR3 sequences, with 5.5% to 7% seen just once and about 26% held by the top ten. The sample in question was PBMCs, obtained at surgery. Receptors were obtained from a male donor with early-stage non-small cell lung cancer. CDR3s include the opening cysteine and the closing phenylalanine or tryptophan. A D gene is named only where the DNA matches it firmly. Some rows mark clone size as missing; the rest say once, few, many or name a class of expanded clone.

V gene: TRBV3-1
clone size: medium-sized
D gene: TRBD1
J gene: TRBJ2-1
CDR3 protein: CASSQAQGNEQFF
CDR3 DNA: TGTGCCAGCAGCCAAGCACAGGGGAATGAGCAGTTCTTC

V gene: TRBV18
clone size: -
D gene: TRBD1
J gene: TRBJ1-6
CDR3 protein: CASSDGQGSISPLHF
CDR3 DNA: TGTGCCAGCTCAGACGGACAGGGGAGCATTTCACCCCTCCACTTT

V gene: TRBV12-3/TRBV12-4
clone size: many
D gene: -
J gene: TRBJ2-2
CDR3 protein: CASSVVGQLNTGELFF
CDR3 DNA: TGTGCCAGCAGCGTGGTAGGGCAGCTGAACACCGGGGAGCTGTTTTTT

V gene: TRBV6-5
clone size: many
D gene: -
J gene: TRBJ1-3
CDR3 protein: CASSYTSTLRNTIYF
CDR3 DNA: TGTGCCAGCAGTTATACCTCGACCTTACGAAACACCATATATTTT

V gene: TRBV15
clone size: many
D gene: -
J gene: TRBJ1-5
CDR3 protein: CATSTDRLEVINQPQHF
CDR3 DNA: TGTGCCACCAGCACTGACAGGTTGGAAGTTATCAATCAGCCCCAGCATTTT

V gene: TRBV28
clone size: medium-sized
D gene: TRBD1
J gene: TRBJ2-5
CDR3 protein: CASSPGQGFQETQYF
CDR3 DNA: TGTGCCAGCAGCCCGGGACAGGGGTTCCAAGAGACCCAGTACTTC

V gene: TRBV20-1
clone size: -
D gene: TRBD2
J gene: TRBJ2-1
CDR3 protein: CSARVKGLAGARKQFF
CDR3 DNA: TGCAGTGCTAGAGTCAAGGGACTAGCGGGGGCCCGAAAGCAGTTCTTC

V gene: TRBV6-5
clone size: -
D gene: -
J gene: TRBJ2-7
CDR3 protein: CASSSVGEPYEQYF
CDR3 DNA: TGTGCCAGCAGTTCGGTGGGGGAGCCCTACGAGCAGTACTTC

V gene: TRBV7-2
clone size: few
D gene: -
J gene: TRBJ2-6
CDR3 protein: CASSLIQGNSGANVLTF
CDR3 DNA: TGTGCCAGCAGCCTTATCCAGGGTAACTCTGGGGCCAACGTCCTGACTTTC

V gene: TRBV6-1
clone size: many
D gene: -
J gene: TRBJ1-4
CDR3 protein: CASLQQNEKLFF
CDR3 DNA: TGTGCCAGTTTACAGCAGAATGAAAAACTGTTTTTT

V gene: TRBV4-2
clone size: many
D gene: -
J gene: TRBJ2-4
CDR3 protein: CASSQEGGLRSIQYF
CDR3 DNA: TGTGCCAGCAGCCAAGAAGGCGGACTACGCAGCATTCAGTACTTC

V gene: TRBV7-2
clone size: -
D gene: -
J gene: TRBJ2-5
CDR3 protein: CASSWTRDTYYF
CDR3 DNA: TGTGCCAGCAGCTGGACCCGGGACACTTACTACTTC

V gene: TRBV20-1
clone size: once
D gene: -
J gene: TRBJ1-1
CDR3 protein: CSAGSPTEAFF
CDR3 DNA: TGCAGTGCTGGATCCCCGACTGAAGCTTTCTTT

V gene: TRBV5-5
clone size: many
D gene: TRBD2
J gene: TRBJ2-3
CDR3 protein: CASSTSGNTQYF
CDR3 DNA: TGTGCCAGCAGCACTAGCGGAAATACGCAGTATTTT

V gene: TRBV14
clone size: medium-sized
D gene: TRBD1
J gene: TRBJ2-3
CDR3 protein: CASSQVQGGDTQYF
CDR3 DNA: TGTGCCAGCAGCCAAGTACAGGGGGGAGATACGCAGTATTTT

V gene: TRBV5-1
clone size: many
D gene: TRBD1
J gene: TRBJ2-3
CDR3 protein: CASSYPDRGADTQYF
CDR3 DNA: TGCGCCAGCAGCTATCCGGACAGGGGTGCAGATACGCAGTATTTT

V gene: TRBV27
clone size: many
D gene: -
J gene: TRBJ2-3
CDR3 protein: CASSFLAHAADTQYF
CDR3 DNA: TGTGCCAGCAGTTTTCTAGCGCATGCGGCAGATACGCAGTATTTT

V gene: TRBV28
clone size: medium-sized
D gene: -
J gene: TRBJ2-7
CDR3 protein: CASSSGNLYEQYF
CDR3 DNA: TGTGCCAGCAGTTCAGGGAACCTCTACGAGCAGTACTTC